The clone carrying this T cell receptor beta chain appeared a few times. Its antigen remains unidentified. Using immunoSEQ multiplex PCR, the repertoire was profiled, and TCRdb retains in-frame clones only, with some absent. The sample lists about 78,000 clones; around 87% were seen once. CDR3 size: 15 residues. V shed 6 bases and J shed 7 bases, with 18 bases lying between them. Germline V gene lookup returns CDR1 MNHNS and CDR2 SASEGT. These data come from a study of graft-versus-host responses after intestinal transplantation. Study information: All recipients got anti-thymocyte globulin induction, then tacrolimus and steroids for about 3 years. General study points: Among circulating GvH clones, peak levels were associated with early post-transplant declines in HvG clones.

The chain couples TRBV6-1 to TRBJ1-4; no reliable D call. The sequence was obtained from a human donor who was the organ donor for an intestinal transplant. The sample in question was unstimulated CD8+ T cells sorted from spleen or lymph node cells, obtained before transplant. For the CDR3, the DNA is TGTGCCAGCAGCCTCGAAGAGAGTTCGGGTGAAAAACTGTTTTTT. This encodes CASSLEESSGEKLFF.